The source of this TCR beta chain is a study of OX40 agonist ivuxolimab in advanced cancers. Sequencing used immunoSEQ multiplex PCR; TCRdb keeps in-frame clones, though not all of them. This table has 70,000 or so clones, 80% to 90% appearing once. The length of the CDR3 is 15 residues. Germline CDR1 and CDR2: LNHDA and SQIVND (reference sequence). Deletions cut 10 bases from V and 0 bases from J, with 17 bases between. The V gene is TRBV19, the J gene TRBJ2-3, with D unresolved. The clonotype was recovered from an adult with an advanced solid tumor such as melanoma, head and neck, liver or kidney cancer. Sequences were derived from CD4+ or CD8+ T cells sorted from blood, sampled in a trial of the OX40 agonist ivuxolimab. The CDR3 DNA reads TGTGCCACCAGAGACAAGTTCTCTAGCACAGATACGCAGTATTTT. As protein: CATRDKFSSTDTQYF.